This T cell receptor beta chain comes out of a study of blood T cell repertoires in COVID-19. Method: immunoSEQ multiplex PCR; TCRdb's copy keeps in-frame clones and lacks some. Of about 100,000 clones in the sample, roughly 80% were seen once. Germline CDR1 reads LNHDA; CDR2 reads SQIVND (reference sequence). This CDR3 has 16 residues. V was clipped by 6 bases and J by 1 base; unmatched bases: 9. This clone was observed a handful of times. Material for sequencing was peripheral blood. This chain joins TRBV19 and TRBJ1-5; 7 nucleotides line up with TRBD1. The clonotype comes from a man aged 50-59 years who had recovered from COVID-19. CDR3 residues: CASRKGTGDSNQPQHF. In DNA form, the CDR3 reads TGTGCCAGTAGAAAAGGAACAGGGGACAGCAATCAGCCCCAGCATTTT.